This TCR beta chain was obtained from a study of identical twins. TCRdb called the 5' RACE reads again in MiXCR, with one record for every CDR3 protein. Among 450,000 or so distinct CDR3 sequences, approximately 15% were seen once, and the ten largest hold around 0.52%. V was shortened by 1 base and J by 5 bases, with 12 bases between the two germline ends. The CDR3 runs 14 residues. Germline assignment: CDR1 SGHRS and CDR2 YFSETQ. This clonotype came up a few times. These sequences were also reported in another study, on yellow fever vaccine responses in identical twins.

This clonotype was obtained from a woman between 18 and 29 years old in good health. Sequencing was done on a sample of CD4+ T cells sorted from blood. The rearrangement uses TRBV5-1 and TRBJ2-5; no definite D call. For the CDR3, the DNA is TGCGCCAGCAGCTTGCGTGGTCCGTTGGAGACCCAGTACTTC. Translation gives CASSLRGPLETQYF.